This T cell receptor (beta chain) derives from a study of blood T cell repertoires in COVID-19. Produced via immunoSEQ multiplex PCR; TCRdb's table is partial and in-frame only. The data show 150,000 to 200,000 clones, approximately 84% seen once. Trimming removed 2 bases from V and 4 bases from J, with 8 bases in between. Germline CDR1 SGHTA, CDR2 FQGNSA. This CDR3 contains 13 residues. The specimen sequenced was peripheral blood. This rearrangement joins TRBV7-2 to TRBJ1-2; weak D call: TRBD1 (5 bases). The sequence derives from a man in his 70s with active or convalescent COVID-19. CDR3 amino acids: CASSLRGFYGYTF. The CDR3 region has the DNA TGTGCCAGCAGCTTACGGGGGTTCTATGGCTACACCTTC.